This T cell receptor (beta chain) originates from a study of T cells in Graves' hyperthyroidism and ophthalmopathy (dated by TCRdb to the late 2010s). In terms of the full investigation: Peripheral blood samples were taken at the time of initial diagnosis, prior to any treatment. Prospective prediction of ophthalmopathy was tested in an independent validation cohort of fewer than 20 hyperthyroidism patients and 17 patients who later progressed to ophthalmopathy. The study also compared thyroid tissue and blood T-cell repertoires from more than 5 Graves' hyperthyroidism patients. After blood sampling, hyperthyroidism patients were treated with methimazole at a starting dose of 30 mg daily, and ophthalmopathy patients were treated with high-dose intravenous methylprednisolone. To identify TCR V-J signatures that set the groups apart, the researchers used a discovery cohort of about a hundred patients, made up of 40 to 45 with Graves' ophthalmopathy and 55 to 65 with stable Graves' hyperthyroidism. TCR Vbeta CDR3 sequencing of roughly 140 peripheral blood samples (roughly 43 ophthalmopathy, 70 to 85 hyperthyroidism and around 17 progressor patients) is reported in the paper. The roughly 100 discovery patients were randomly divided into training and test sets at a 7:3 ratio.

Hyperthyroidism patients were aged 18 to 65 years and newly diagnosed, with disease duration of less than 2 months. Patients with uncontrolled infections, other autoimmune diseases, pregnancy or lactation were excluded. Diagnoses were established on the basis of clinical symptoms, serum thyroxine and TRAb, thyroid ultrasound, and orbital computed tomography. Blood from progressor patients was collected at the time of first diagnosis with hyperthyroidism, before any ophthalmopathy symptoms had appeared. Ficoll-Paque density gradient centrifugation was used to isolate PBMCs from approximately 10 ml of fresh peripheral blood. Progressor patients were first diagnosed with Graves' hyperthyroidism and then developed ophthalmopathy during follow-up. Total RNA was extracted using Trizol reagent, and RNA quality was assessed on an Agilent 2100 Bioanalyzer. This clonotype has at least ten counts. The clone's antigen remains unknown. Qualities for individual bases were not recorded, and no much larger clone is one base off.

Trimming at the junction amounts to 0 bases on V and 6 bases on J, and the germline ends lie 12 bases apart. Measured from the cysteine to the phenylalanine, the CDR3 is 15 residues long. Only the CDR3 DNA stays, 45 bases, in frame from base 1. CDR1 and CDR2, looked up from the germline V gene, are SGHRS and YFSETQ. The TCR beta CDR3 regions were amplified from the RNA transcripts. The TCR CDR3 was subjected to a first round of RT-PCR using the HTBI primer set and the Qiagen OneStep RT-PCR kit. A second multiplex PCR round built the libraries, followed by size selection and purification. Paired-end sequencing of the libraries was performed with 100 bp reads on an Illumina HiSeq2000. The authors processed their data as follows. Raw data were processed with SOAPnuke, discarding reads with adapters, uncalled bases, mean Phred below 15, or no exact constant-primer or identifier match. High-quality paired reads were merged with COPE v1.2.5, and unique nucleotide sequences were defined as clonotypes. MiTCR v1.1 was used to align clonotypes to the IMGT TRBV, TRBD and TRBJ reference segments. Analysis was restricted to V-J combinations with a frequency above 0.0001, which covered roughly 99% of repertoires. A TCS score was defined as the ratio between F50 (clonal expansion) and ExV (chaos), using BLOSUM62-based TCRdist between CDR3 peptides within each V-J. Welch's t-statistics and random forest reduced 450 to 600 V-J features to 10 to 15, which were used in a naive Bayes classifier (R e1071). TCRdb passed the public sequencing reads through fastp at Q25 and MiXCR, retaining productive beta sequences. Each CDR3 protein gets just one entry, which takes the most common genes and DNA from the rows behind it. These V and J calls rely on TCRdb rather than the paper's analysis. The sample has about 270,000 distinct CDR3 sequences on record, around 15% of them singletons. Clones ranked in the top ten supply about 33% of the sample.

Overall results and qualifications from the work: Ophthalmopathy was separated from stable hyperthyroidism by a 13 V-J signature model, with 85% to 90% sensitivity and 81% to 82% specificity obtained in cross-validation and 80%/75% obtained in testing. Most expanded thyroid clonotypes (frequency above 0.001) were also detected in blood, suggesting blood repertoires may reflect thyroid immune responses. No statistical method was used to set the sample size in advance, and investigators knew the group allocation. In validation, the model predicted progression to ophthalmopathy a median of about 6 months before onset, with about 70% sensitivity and nearly 75% specificity.

Sequences were obtained from blood. The chain was built from TRBV5-1 and TRBJ2-2; TRBD1 is a possible D gene, resting on 5 matching bases. The receptor was isolated from a woman aged 45 to 65 with Graves' hyperthyroidism that later progressed to Graves' ophthalmopathy. The CDR3 region has the sequence CASSLGRTLSGELFF. The nucleotide sequence reads as follows: TGCGCCAGCAGCTTGGGTCGGACACTTTCCGGGGAGCTGTTTTTT.